This T cell receptor (beta chain) came from a study of vaccination and CD4 T cells after COVID-19. At the level of the study: Convalescent patients gave post-COVID blood a median about 110 days post-diagnosis, range 35 to 161.

General observations from the study: Convalescent patients' median share of reactive clones seen only post-vaccination was 80% to 90%.

CDR1 SGHTA and CDR2 FQGNSA come from the germline V gene. The CDR3 sequence is 15 residues long. V was cut by 6 bases and J by 7 bases, with 16 bases left in between. Of note for this clonotype: The target antigen is unknown.

The Oncomine TCR Beta short-read assay sequenced DNA from cultured CD4+ T cells. The template was genomic DNA from cultured CD4+ T cells. TCRdb redid the calling of the PCR reads with MiXCR, one entry per CDR3 protein. This sample carries about 20,000 distinct CDR3 sequences, 43% of them seen once, and the ten largest clones take under 15%. Treatment: 10-day PBMC culture with coronavirus spike peptide pools or control peptides (ViraFEST assay). The material sequenced was CD4+ T cells from blood, cultured in vitro. The source is a human donor who had recovered from COVID-19. The gene calls are TRBV7-2 and TRBJ1-6; TRBD1 is a possible D gene (5 bases). The CDR3, as DNA: TGTGCCAGCAGATATGATCCGACAGTAAATTCACCCCTCCACTTT. Translating it yields CASRYDPTVNSPLHF.